This is a list of T cell receptor beta chains from one sample in a study of tumor-infiltrating lymphocytes in oesophageal squamous cell carcinoma. TCRdb called the PCR reads again in MiXCR, with one record for every CDR3 protein. The repertoire has 13,000 or so distinct CDR3 sequences, under 60% of them found once; the top ten carry 9.5% to 13%. Sequenced input: blood. The source of these receptors is a female donor with esophageal squamous cell carcinoma. Both conserved end residues are part of each CDR3. The D gene is left open where the match is weak. Expanded clones are given a class, and other clones once, few, many or no size at all.

CASSLVPNPAETQYF TGTGCCAGCAGCTTAGTCCCGAATCCCGCGGAGACCCAGTACTTC NA TRBJ2-5 TRBV7-2 NA
CASRMGQVSGYTF TGTGCCAGCAGGATGGGACAGGTCTCTGGCTACACCTTC TRBD1 TRBJ1-2 TRBV28 NA
CASSPGAGYYNEQFF TGTGCCAGCAGCCCAGGGGCGGGATATTACAATGAGCAGTTCTTC NA TRBJ2-1 TRBV4-2 NA
CASSFTNTDTQYF TGTGCTAGCAGCTTTACTAACACAGATACGCAGTATTTT NA TRBJ2-3 TRBV7-6 NA
CASSSDRGRRYTF TGTGCCAGCAGTTCCGACAGGGGGAGACGCTACACCTTC TRBD1 TRBJ1-2 TRBV6-1 NA
CASSQGTASTDTQYF TGTGCCAGCAGCCAAGGGACAGCTAGCACAGATACGCAGTATTTT TRBD1 TRBJ2-3 TRBV2 medium-sized
CASSRLAGGADTQYF TGTGCCAGCAGCCGCCTGGCGGGAGGTGCAGATACGCAGTATTTT TRBD2 TRBJ2-3 TRBV7-2 few
CASSRLAGGSDTQYF TGTGCCAGCAGCCGACTAGCGGGAGGTTCAGATACGCAGTATTTT TRBD2 TRBJ2-3 TRBV7-2 NA
CASTSEGPPPHRYEQYF TGTGCCAGCACCTCAGAAGGACCGCCTCCTCACCGCTACGAGCAGTACTTC NA TRBJ2-7 TRBV7-3 NA
CASRDRGRETQYF TGTGCCAGCCGGGACAGGGGGCGAGAGACCCAGTACTTC TRBD1 TRBJ2-5 TRBV19 many
CASSLTYEQYF TGTGCCAGCAGCCTCACATACGAGCAGTACTTC NA TRBJ2-7 TRBV7-2 many
CASRKGANTEAFF TGTGCCAGCAGAAAGGGGGCTAACACTGAAGCTTTCTTT TRBD1 TRBJ1-1 TRBV7-6 NA
CASSASHSGQPQHF TGTGCCAGCAGTGCCTCGCACTCGGGTCAGCCCCAGCATTTT NA TRBJ1-5 TRBV2 NA
CASSPIGRNTEAFF TGTGCCAGCTCACCAATAGGGAGGAACACTGAAGCTTTCTTT NA TRBJ1-1 TRBV18 many
CASSTGLAGGGYNEQYF TGCGCCAGCAGCACGGGACTAGCGGGGGGGGGGTACAATGAGCAGTACTTC TRBD2 TRBJ2-5 TRBV5-1 many
CASRQMTGVWYF TGTGCCAGCAGACAAATGACAGGGGTCTGGTACTTC TRBD1 TRBJ2-5 TRBV28 NA
CASGFGLAYQETQYF TGTGCTAGTGGTTTCGGACTAGCGTACCAAGAGACCCAGTACTTC TRBD2 TRBJ2-5 TRBV12-5 NA
CASSLALLAVINTDTQYF TGTGCCAGCAGCTTAGCGCTGCTAGCGGTTATAAACACAGATACGCAGTATTTT TRBD2 TRBJ2-3 TRBV7-8 NA
CASRGGRTNRTLRVFF TGTGCCAGCAGGGGGGGGAGGACGAATCGGACCCTCAGGGTGTTTTTT NA TRBJ1-4 TRBV27 many
CASSTQTITYNEQFF TGTGCCAGCAGCACCCAGACAATTACCTACAATGAGCAGTTCTTC NA TRBJ2-1 TRBV7-2 NA
CASEQGLAGAYEQYF TGTGCCAGCGAACAGGGACTAGCGGGAGCCTACGAGCAGTACTTC TRBD2 TRBJ2-7 TRBV7-8 NA
CASSLFTGGDSPLHF TGTGCCAGCAGCTTATTCACAGGGGGCGACTCACCCCTCCACTTT TRBD1 TRBJ1-6 TRBV7-8 NA
CASSGPGQGWVYGYTF TGTGCCAGTAGTGGTCCGGGACAGGGATGGGTCTATGGCTACACCTTC TRBD1 TRBJ1-2 TRBV19 many
CASSLRTGDNSPLHF TGTGCCAGCAGTCTACGGACAGGGGATAATTCACCCCTCCACTTC TRBD1 TRBJ2-4 TRBV6-5 NA
CASTGGSLAKNIQYF TGTGCCAGTACAGGGGGCTCCCTAGCCAAAAACATTCAGTACTTC TRBD1 TRBJ2-4 TRBV6-1 few
CASSYSRRSSTDTQYF TGTGCCAGCAGTTACTCGCGGAGGTCTAGCACAGATACGCAGTATTTT NA TRBJ2-3 TRBV6-6 NA
CASSPSASGFSQFF TGTGCCAGCAGTCCATCCGCTAGCGGGTTTTCTCAGTTCTTC TRBD2 TRBJ2-1 TRBV27 few
CSARDSAGHHYEQYF TGCAGTGCTAGAGATTCGGCGGGGCACCACTACGAGCAGTACTTC NA TRBJ2-7 TRBV20-1 NA
CASSRVQRVNEQYF TGTGCCAGCAGCCGAGTTCAACGGGTTAATGAGCAGTACTTC NA TRBJ2-7 TRBV11-2 NA
CASSLARADEQFF TGTGCCAGCAGCTTAGCGAGGGCCGATGAGCAGTTCTTC NA TRBJ2-1 TRBV7-6 NA
CASSLDLQEGAFF TGTGCCAGCAGCTTAGATTTGCAGGAGGGAGCTTTCTTT NA TRBJ1-1 TRBV5-6 NA
CASTGSSDQETQYF TGTGCCAGCACAGGGTCCTCAGATCAAGAGACCCAGTACTTC NA TRBJ2-5 TRBV12-3/TRBV12-4 many
CASSLANQGWETQYF TGTGCCAGCAGCTTAGCAAATCAGGGGTGGGAGACCCAGTACTTC NA TRBJ2-5 TRBV11-3 medium-sized
CASSWTGGGSGVYNEQFF TGTGCCAGCAGCTGGACAGGGGGAGGAAGCGGGGTTTACAATGAGCAGTTCTTC TRBD1 TRBJ2-1 TRBV7-2 NA
CASSSTYNEQFF TGTGCCAGCAGCTCGACCTACAATGAGCAGTTCTTC NA TRBJ2-1 TRBV11-2 NA